The 15 T cell receptor beta chains in this list originate from one sample, sequenced in a study of shared clonotypes between healthy human individuals. The repertoire was sequenced with immunoSEQ multiplex PCR; TCRdb's copy has only in-frame clones and lacks some. The sample lists some 500,000 clones; 90% to 96% were seen once. The sequenced sample was naive CD4+ T cells sorted from blood. Noted subset: CD45RA+ positively selected. The receptors shown here come from a woman aged 25 to 39 in good health.

The DNA of the CDR3 is TGTGCCACTTATACTAGCGGGAGGGTGGCAGATACGCAGTATTTT. Translating gives CATYTSGRVADTQYF. V usage is TRBV6-5 and J usage is TRBJ2-3, with 13 bases that match TRBD2. Germline V CDR1 and CDR2: MNHEY, SVGAGI. The CDR3 has 15 amino acids. V dropped 10 bases and J dropped 4; count of bases not matched to a gene: 8.

The chain links TRBV29-1 to TRBJ1-1; D possibly corresponds to TRBD1 (5 bases). CDR1 and CDR2 from the germline V gene are SQVTM and ANQGSEA. Deletions cut 4 bases from V and 5 bases from J, with 14 bases between. This CDR3 spans 13 amino acids. The CDR3: CSVVGPGRTEAFF. Written as DNA, the CDR3 is TGCAGCGTTGTAGGGCCAGGGCGGACTGAAGCTTTCTTT.

This clone showed up just once. J is TRBJ2-1 and V is TRBV19; the match to TRBD2 covers 9 bases. This CDR3 is 16 amino acids long. CDR1 is LNHDA and CDR2 is SQIVND in the germline V gene (reference sequence). V was clipped by 4 bases and J by 6 bases; unmatched bases: 10. CDR3 DNA: TGTGCCAGTAGTAGGCGGGGGGGGGATCCAACCAATGAGCAGTTCTTC. Amino acids: CASSRRGGDPTNEQFF.

V gene TRBV27 combines with J gene TRBJ2-1; 7 nucleotides align to TRBD2. Per the germline V gene, CDR1 is MNHEY and CDR2 is SMNVEV (reference sequence). V dropped 3 bases and J dropped 7; count of bases not matched to a gene: 9. The CDR3 is 15 amino acids. CDR3 amino acids: CASSFAVAGVNEQFF. The CDR3 coding sequence is TGTGCCAGCAGTTTTGCGGTGGCGGGAGTAAATGAGCAGTTCTTC.

The chain couples TRBV11-3 to TRBJ2-7; TRBD1 aligns across 7 bases. The CDR3 loop spans 12 amino acids. Germline trimming cut 5 bases from V and 6 bases from J; bases unmatched to any gene: 4. CDR1 is SGHNT, CDR2 YENEEA, per germline. CDR3 nucleotide sequence: TGTGCCAGCAGCCCACAGGGGTCCGAGCAGTACTTC. Its translation is CASSPQGSEQYF.

The chain employs TRBV5-1 and TRBJ2-2; D gene uncertain. The CDR3 sequence is 14 residues long. V dropped 0 bases and J dropped 5 bases, with 8 bases sitting between them. Germline V gene sequence: CDR1 SGHRS, CDR2 YFSETQ. CDR3 bases: TGCGCCAGCAGCTTGGGAAGCTTAACCGGGGAGCTGTTTTTT. It specifies CASSLGSLTGELFF.

The CDR3 bases are TGTGCCAGCAGTGTTGGGGTGGGCAATCAGCCCCAGCATTTT. Amino acid sequence: CASSVGVGNQPQHF. This sequence joins TRBV6-1 and TRBJ1-5, with D unclear. V was trimmed by 4 bases and J by 2 bases, leaving 9 bases between them. The V gene's germline CDR1 is MNHNS and CDR2 SASEGT. The CDR3 is made up of 14 amino acids.

CDR3 region: CASSPSPGTEAFF. The CDR3 nucleotides are TGTGCCAGCAGCCCGAGCCCGGGCACTGAAGCTTTCTTT. The V gene is TRBV7-6, the J gene TRBJ1-1; D unclear. The V gene's germline CDR1 is SGHVS and CDR2 FNYEAQ. Trimming removed 5 bases from V and 4 bases from J, with 11 bases in between. This CDR3 spans 13 amino acids.

The V call is TRBV2, the J call TRBJ2-1; perhaps TRBD1 as D (6 bases). Trimming cost V 6 bases and J 7 bases, with 16 bases left between them. The CDR3 has 14 residues. CDR1 is SNHLY, CDR2 FYNNEI, per germline. The CDR3 is CASRGTQGWNEQFF. The CDR3 DNA is TGTGCCAGCAGGGGGACCCAGGGGTGGAATGAGCAGTTCTTC.

The chain employs TRBV5-4 and TRBJ1-1; a weak D match, TRBD1 (5 bases). The CDR3 length is 14 residues. Looked up from germline, CDR1 is SGHNT and CDR2 is YYREEE (reference sequence). Trimming took off 4 bases at V and 0 bases at J, with 10 bases between the two ends. The chain's CDR3 is CASSQGVMNTEAFF. The CDR3 region has the DNA TGTGCCAGCAGCCAAGGGGTCATGAACACTGAAGCTTTCTTT.

The chain is built from TRBV4-2 and TRBJ2-2, with D tentatively TRBD1 (5 bases). This CDR3 is built from 16 residues. CDR1 is LGHNA, CDR2 YNFKEQ, per germline. V shed 5 bases and J shed 1 base, with 14 bases lying between them. The DNA of the CDR3 is TGTGCCAGCAGCGCCCAAGGACACCTGAACACCGGGGAGCTGTTTTTT. Its translation is CASSAQGHLNTGELFF.

CDR3 residues: CASRTGGIRYGYTF. The DNA for the CDR3 is TGTGCCAGCAGAACAGGGGGTATTCGCTATGGCTACACCTTC. The chain uses TRBV28 and TRBJ1-2; 8 nucleotides line up with TRBD1. The CDR3 length is 14 residues. J was trimmed by 4 bases and V by 6 bases; bases with no gene match: 7. From germline, CDR1 is MDHEN and CDR2 SYDVKM.

CDR3 nucleotide sequence: TGTGCCTGGAGTGTCCAGCTAGCGGGAGCAGATACGCAGTATTTT. Residues: CAWSVQLAGADTQYF. V is TRBV30 and J is TRBJ2-3, with 10 positions matching TRBD2. CDR1 and CDR2 (germline): GTSNPN, SVGIG (reference sequence). With V trimmed by 0 bases and J by 4 bases, 4 bases remained unmatched. There are 15 residues in the CDR3.

The chain employs TRBV19 and TRBJ2-3; 8 bases fit TRBD2. Germline CDR1 LNHDA, CDR2 SQIVND (reference sequence). J gave up 6 bases and V 0 bases, and 14 bases lay outside the gene matches. This CDR3 comprises 18 residues. The CDR3 reads CASSIDRVAGSGYDTQYF. CDR3 in DNA: TGTGCCAGTAGTATAGATCGGGTAGCGGGGAGCGGTTACGATACGCAGTATTTT. Full variable domain (missing parts from reference TRBV19 and TRBJ2-3): DGGITQSPKYLFRKEGQNVTLSCEQNLNHDAMYWYRQDPGQGLRLIYYSQIVNDFQKGDIAEGYSVSREKKESFPLTVTSAQKNPTAFYLCASSIDRVAGSGYDTQYFGPGTRLTVL.

The rearrangement links TRBV19 to TRBJ1-1; 7 positions agree with TRBD1. Germline V gene data show CDR1 as LNHDA and CDR2 as SQIVND (reference sequence). This CDR3 comprises 16 residues. The trim removed 3 bases at V and 3 bases at J, leaving 10 bases unmatched. CDR3 protein: CASSMRGRPGHTEAFF. The CDR3 coding sequence is TGTGCCAGTAGTATGAGGGGGCGCCCCGGGCACACTGAAGCTTTCTTT.